The 19 T cell receptor beta chains below were found in one sample sequenced in a study of spatial heterogeneity in lung cancer. No cognate antigen is known for these TCRs. Regarding the study as a whole: Higher tumor mutation counts went along with higher counts of expanded intratumoral alpha and beta TCRs.

TCRdb independently ran MiXCR on the 5' RACE reads; one entry per CDR3 protein. The top ten clones hold roughly 25% of a sample with more than 5,500 distinct CDR3 sequences, around 4.8% of them seen once. Time point: sample taken at primary tumor resection. This material consisted of lung tumor tissue, taken at surgery. The receptors were sampled from a male donor with early-stage non-small cell lung cancer.

In its sample, this clonotype is medium-sized. The chain uses TRBV12-3 or TRBV12-4 and TRBJ2-1; possibly TRBD1 or TRBD2 for D (5 bases each). V was shortened by 1 base and J by 9 bases, with 10 bases between the two germline ends. This CDR3 contains 13 residues. CDR3 DNA sequence: TGTGCCAGCAGTTTAGGGGGGAGAGGTGAGCAGTTCTTC. Translated, it gives CASSLGGRGEQFF.

V and J are TRBV20-1 and TRBJ2-4, with D possibly TRBD1 on 6 matching bases. Trimming removed 6 bases at V and 6 bases at J, with 12 bases between. The CDR3 totals 12 residues. Germline CDR1 is DFQATT and CDR2 is SNEGSKA (reference sequence). Here the CDR3 reads CSASGQLNIQYF. CDR3 coding DNA: TGCAGTGCGTCCGGACAGCTAAACATTCAGTACTTC.

This clonotype was found many times. The chain has TRBV4-1 and TRBJ2-4, with 7 bases lining up with TRBD1. With 4 bases clipped from V and 6 bases from J, the junction kept 0 bases outside the gene matches. This CDR3 has 12 residues. Per germline, CDR1 MGHRA and CDR2 YSYEKL. CDR3 loop: CASSRTGNIQYF. Written as DNA, the CDR3 is TGCGCCAGCAGCCGGACAGGAAACATTCAGTACTTC.

This clonotype appeared many times. The chain recombines TRBV10-3 with TRBJ2-7, with a possible D match to TRBD2 (7 bases). Germline V gene lookup returns CDR1 ENHRY and CDR2 SYGVKD. The ends were cut back, 5 bases at V and 4 bases at J, with 15 bases in the middle. The CDR3 loop spans 14 amino acids. The CDR3 spells CAISPDGGAYEQYF. CDR3 DNA: TGTGCCATCAGTCCGGATGGGGGGGCGTACGAGCAGTACTTC.

Ten or more counts support this clonotype. The gene calls are TRBV29-1 and TRBJ1-4, with D perhaps matching TRBD1 (5 bases). V was cut by 6 bases and J by 3 bases, with 17 bases left in between. CDR1 and CDR2 (germline): SQVTM, ANQGSEA. CDR3 length: 15 residues. DNA for the CDR3: TGCAGCGTCTGGGGCTTCGAGGGGTCTAATGAAAAACTGTTTTTT. It encodes CSVWGFEGSNEKLFF.

This clonotype was seen many times. This rearrangement joins TRBV6-2 or TRBV6-3 to TRBJ2-4; D gene ambiguous. V was trimmed by 2 bases and J by 9 bases, leaving 8 bases between them. The CDR3 has 12 residues. From germline, CDR1 is MNHEY and CDR2 SVGEGT. CDR3 sequence (DNA): TGTGCCAGCAGTTACGTGGGCCGCATTCAGTACTTC. Protein product: CASSYVGRIQYF.

V gene TRBV20-1 combines with J gene TRBJ1-5; a possible D gene is TRBD1 (5 bases). The V end lost 1 base, the J end lost 5 bases, and 12 bases lay between the germline ends. Germline lookup yields CDR1 DFQATT and CDR2 SNEGSKA (reference sequence). The CDR3 totals 14 residues. The DNA of the CDR3 is TGCAGTGCTAGAGTCCCAGGGACTCATCAGCCCCAGCATTTT. This sequence encodes CSARVPGTHQPQHF.

This clonotype is medium-sized. The chain is built from TRBV4-1 and TRBJ2-2; TRBD1 might be the D (5 bases). Germline values: CDR1 MGHRA, CDR2 YSYEKL. V was trimmed by 3 bases and J by 2 bases, leaving 10 bases between them. This CDR3 is 15 amino acids long. The CDR3: CASSQMTANTGELFF. The CDR3, as DNA: TGCGCCAGCAGCCAGATGACAGCTAACACCGGGGAGCTGTTTTTT.

This clonotype was seen repeatedly, ten times or more. The rearrangement joins TRBV6-5 to TRBJ1-2; D gene unclear. Germline assignment: CDR1 MNHEY and CDR2 SVGAGI. There are 13 residues in the CDR3. Trimming removed 0 bases from V and 8 bases from J, with 10 bases in between. The CDR3 DNA is TGTGCCAGCAGTTACTCTGAGGAGGGAGGCTACACCTTC. Translating it yields CASSYSEEGGYTF.

This clonotype is medium-sized in the sample. CDR3 DNA sequence: TGTGCCACAGGATTAAAAAACATTCAGTACTTC. Its translation is CATGLKNIQYF. The chain has TRBV6-1 and TRBJ2-4; D uncertain. CDR1 is MNHNS, CDR2 SASEGT, per germline. The CDR3 contains 11 residues. Trimming left V 10 bases short and J 4 bases short, with 8 bases between.

At least ten counts were recorded for this clonotype. The CDR3 DNA reads as TGCGCCAGCAGCTTGGGTCAGGGCGGCAATCAGCCCCAGCATTTT. It yields the protein CASSLGQGGNQPQHF. This rearrangement joins TRBV5-1 to TRBJ1-5; a weak D match, TRBD1 (5 bases). Germline-derived CDR1 and CDR2 are SGHRS and YFSETQ. The CDR3 is 15 residues long. V lost 0 bases, J lost 2 bases, and 9 bases lay in between.

This clonotype was counted at least ten times. V gene TRBV20-1 combines with J gene TRBJ1-2; D is unclear. Trimming removed 3 bases at V and 0 bases at J, with 11 bases between. There are 14 residues in the CDR3. Germline CDR1 is DFQATT and CDR2 is SNEGSKA (reference sequence). The CDR3 spells CSARKGTANYGYTF. The CDR3 DNA follows: TGCAGTGCTAGGAAGGGTACAGCTAACTATGGCTACACCTTC.

This clonotype was counted many times. The chain is built from TRBV20-1 and TRBJ1-5; D might be TRBD1 (6 bases). This CDR3 comprises 14 residues. Per the germline V gene, CDR1 is DFQATT and CDR2 is SNEGSKA (reference sequence). Trimming took off 3 bases at V and 1 base at J, with 10 bases between the two ends. The CDR3 region has the DNA TGCAGTGCTAGCCAAGGACAGAGCAATCAGCCCCAGCATTTT. Translated: CSASQGQSNQPQHF.

The CDR3 DNA is TGCGCCAGCAGCTCGGGACAGGGGTTCGCCACTGAAGCTTTCTTT. It is translated as CASSSGQGFATEAFF. This chain uses TRBV5-1 with TRBJ1-1, with 10 nucleotides matching TRBD1. Germline V CDR1 and CDR2: SGHRS, YFSETQ. The CDR3 consists of 15 residues. Unmatched junction bases numbered 6, after V lost 3 bases and J lost 4 bases.

This clonotype ranks as medium-sized (0.01 to 0.1%). The CDR3 region has the DNA TGTGCCAGCAGCCCGGGAGGGGAACAAGGCACCGGGGAGCTGTTTTTT. Translated, it gives CASSPGGEQGTGELFF. The genes are TRBV5-4 and TRBJ2-2; 8 bases map to TRBD2. The CDR3 consists of 16 residues. Losses at the gene ends were 4 bases for V and 4 bases for J; bases not matched to a gene: 9. Germline assignment: CDR1 SGHNT and CDR2 YYREEE (reference sequence).

This clonotype was detected ten times or more. The gene calls are TRBV29-1 and TRBJ2-1, with 10 bases matching TRBD2. The CDR3 spans 13 residues. Germline trimming cut 7 bases from V and 7 bases from J; bases unmatched to any gene: 7. Germline assignment: CDR1 SQVTM and CDR2 ANQGSEA. The CDR3 DNA reads as TGCAGCGGGAGCGGGGGGGCTTTAAATGAGCAGTTCTTC. Amino acid sequence: CSGSGGALNEQFF.

This clonotype was recorded many times. The chain uses TRBV5-6 and TRBJ2-1; 12 bases match TRBD2. In germline, CDR1 is SGHDT, CDR2 YYEEEE. Germline trimming cut 1 base from V and 9 bases from J; bases unmatched to any gene: 8. The CDR3 covers 16 residues. CDR3 DNA: TGTGCCAGCAGCTTGTTCACTAGCGGGGGGCAGGGTGAGCAGTTCTTC. It translates to CASSLFTSGGQGEQFF. The full variable domain, rest sourced from reference TRBV5-6 and TRBJ2-1, is DAGVTQSPTHLIKTRGQQVTLRCSPKSGHDTVSWYQQALGQGPQFIFQYYEEEERQRGNFPDRFSGHQFPNYSSELNVNALLLGDSALYLCASSLFTSGGQGEQFFGPGTRLTVL.

This clonotype was seen repeatedly, ten times or more. The rearrangement joins TRBV20-1 to TRBJ2-7; D uncertain. V gave up 6 bases and J gave up 2 bases, with 17 bases separating them. The CDR3 extends over 14 amino acids. CDR1 DFQATT and CDR2 SNEGSKA come from the germline V gene (reference sequence). The CDR3 here is CSAPSGSITYEQYF. CDR3 sequence (DNA): TGCAGTGCCCCCTCCGGGTCCATTACCTACGAGCAGTACTTC.

This clonotype was counted many times. This rearrangement joins TRBV12-3 or TRBV12-4 to TRBJ1-2; possible D gene TRBD1, 6 bases. CDR3 length: 14 residues. The germline V and J ends were trimmed by 0 bases and 7 bases, with 12 bases remaining between them. The CDR3 loop is CASSLAQGDIGYTF. The CDR3 bases are TGTGCCAGCAGTTTAGCACAGGGAGATATTGGCTACACCTTC.